Listed here are 28 T cell receptor beta chains from one sample, sequenced in a study of blood T cells in healthy people across ages. A second PCR of roughly 7 to 11 cycles used a sample-barcoded 5' primer and a J-beta primer mix. TCRdb used MiXCR to reprocess the 5' RACE reads, holding one entry per CDR3 protein. The table lists 550,000 to 700,000 distinct CDR3 sequences, about 25% of them singletons. The sequenced sample consisted of blood. These receptors were collected from a woman between 65 and 79 years old in good health.

This clonotype was detected a few times. The rearrangement links TRBV6-1 to TRBJ2-7; D remains unclear. Deletions cut 3 bases from V and 4 bases from J, with 13 bases between. The V gene's germline CDR1 is MNHNS and CDR2 SASEGT. This CDR3 has 14 amino acids. The DNA of the CDR3 is TGTGCCAGCAGTGACTTCGATAGGTGGTACGAGCAGTACTTC. Its translation: CASSDFDRWYEQYF.

The chain couples TRBV7-2 to TRBJ2-5; a possible D gene is TRBD2 (6 bases). The CDR3 sequence is 15 residues long. From germline, CDR1 is SGHTA and CDR2 FQGNSA. V dropped 2 bases and J dropped 1 base, with 11 bases sitting between them. The CDR3 reads CASSLMGGFQETQYF. As DNA, the CDR3 is TGTGCCAGCAGCTTAATGGGGGGTTTCCAAGAGACCCAGTACTTC.

This clonotype has just one count. The V call is TRBV7-2, the J call TRBJ1-2, with D maybe TRBD1 (5 bases). The V gene's germline CDR1 is SGHTA and CDR2 FQGNSA. The CDR3 runs to 14 residues. Trimming removed 5 bases at V and 9 bases at J, with 19 bases between. Here the CDR3 DNA reads TGTGCCAGCAGCCTAAGGCCCTCGGACACCCGCTACACCTTC. Translated: CASSLRPSDTRYTF.

This clonotype was counted a few times. The CDR3 is CASSGGWETQYF. CDR3 DNA sequence: TGTGCCAGCAGCGGAGGGTGGGAGACCCAGTACTTC. The chain recombines TRBV11-2 with TRBJ2-5, with D perhaps TRBD2 (6 bases). The CDR3 sequence is 12 residues long. The germline V gene has CDR1 SGHAT and CDR2 FQNNGV. Trimming pared 5 bases from V and 5 bases from J, leaving 9 bases between.

This clonotype was detected a few times. The chain uses TRBV9 and TRBJ2-5; 9 nucleotides agree with TRBD2. TRBJ2-7 explains the end of the DNA better; the J call may be wrong. CDR1 SGDLS and CDR2 YYNGEE come from the germline V gene. CDR3 length equals 16 residues. In DNA, the CDR3 is TGTGCCAGCAGCGAAGGGCGAGCGGGGGGCCCCTACGAGCAGTACTTC. It translates to CASSEGRAGGPYEQYF.

This clonotype was seen a handful of times. This chain joins TRBV5-1 and TRBJ2-1; D is uncertain. Germline lookup yields CDR1 SGHRS and CDR2 YFSETQ. V lost 0 bases and J lost 4, with 11 bases in between. The CDR3 runs 15 residues. The CDR3 here is CASSLERLNYNEQFF. The DNA of the CDR3 is TGCGCCAGCAGCTTGGAGAGATTAAATTACAATGAGCAGTTCTTC.

This clonotype has only a few counts. The chain carries TRBV5-1 and TRBJ2-2, with TRBD2 identical over 7 bases. Germline loops: CDR1 SGHRS, CDR2 YFSETQ. This CDR3 region has 16 residues. J gave up 1 base and V 0 bases, and 3 bases lay outside the gene matches. CDR3 DNA sequence: TGCGCCAGCAGCTTGGGTCTAGCGGTGAACACCGGGGAGCTGTTTTTT. Protein product: CASSLGLAVNTGELFF.

This clonotype was recorded a few times. This chain links TRBV4-3 with TRBJ2-4; possibly TRBD1 for D (5 bases). This CDR3 comprises 16 residues. V lost 3 bases to trimming and J lost 3 bases, with 15 bases between them. Germline assignment: CDR1 LGHNA and CDR2 YSLEER. The CDR3 nucleotides are TGCGCCAGCAGCCATGCGACAGATAATTTCAAAAACATTCAGTACTTC. Translated, it gives CASSHATDNFKNIQYF.

This clonotype was found many times. V and J are TRBV6-2 or TRBV6-3 and TRBJ2-7, with 11 bases matching TRBD1. The CDR3 loop spans 17 amino acids. Germline assignment: CDR1 MNHEY and CDR2 SVGEGT. Trimming removed 2 bases from V and 1 base from J; junction bases left unmatched: 7. CDR3 nucleotides: TGTGCCAGCAGTTACCCCCGGGACAGGGGGAATTCCTACGAGCAGTACTTC. Amino acids: CASSYPRDRGNSYEQYF.

This clonotype showed up just a few times. The CDR3 DNA is TGCAGTGCTCGACTTAGCGGGGCCCAAGAGACCCAGTACTTC. This gives the protein CSARLSGAQETQYF. The chain uses TRBV20-1 and TRBJ2-5; 8 bases fit TRBD2. Trimming removed 5 bases from V and 1 base from J; junction bases left unmatched: 6. From germline, CDR1 is DFQATT and CDR2 SNEGSKA (reference sequence). The CDR3 length is 14 residues.

This chain joins TRBV4-1 and TRBJ1-2; 9 nucleotides match TRBD1. CDR1 is MGHRA and CDR2 is YSYEKL in the germline V gene. The CDR3 totals 13 residues. Unmatched junction bases numbered 1, after V lost 1 base and J lost 7 bases. CDR3 nucleotides: TGCGCCAGCAGCCAAGGGACAGGGGTTGGCTACACCTTC. It is translated as CASSQGTGVGYTF.

This clonotype was seen ten or more times. The chain uses TRBV20-1 and TRBJ1-4; D not resolved. The CDR3 is 15 amino acids. V was cut by 2 bases and J by 0 bases, with 10 bases left in between. The V gene's germline CDR1 is DFQATT and CDR2 SNEGSKA (reference sequence). The CDR3: CSARSGSSTNEKLFF. The CDR3 DNA reads as TGCAGTGCTAGATCCGGCAGTTCAACTAATGAAAAACTGTTTTTT.

The chain couples TRBV7-9 to TRBJ2-1; possibly TRBD1 for D (9 bases). V lost 9 bases and J 7 bases, leaving 22 bases between the germline ends. CDR3 length equals 15 residues. CDR1 is SEHNR, CDR2 FQNEAQ, per germline (reference sequence). CDR3 amino acids: CASRLGGGTGNEQFF. CDR3 nucleotide sequence: TGTGCCAGTCGTCTCGGCGGGGGGACAGGGAATGAGCAGTTCTTC. Drawing the rest from reference TRBV7-9 and TRBJ2-1, the complete variable domain is DTGVSQNPRHKITKRGQNVTFRCDPISEHNRLYWYRQTLGQGPEFLTYFQNEAQLEKSRLLSDRFSAERPKGSFSTLEIQRTEQGDSAMYLCASRLGGGTGNEQFFGPGTRLTVL.

The chain combines TRBV5-4 with TRBJ2-1, with 10 bases matching TRBD1. The germline V gene encodes CDR1 SGHNT and CDR2 YYREEE (reference sequence). The junction had 6 bases not matched to a gene; V was cut back by 6 bases and J by 6 bases. This CDR3 is built from 14 residues. This CDR3 reads CASTPRQGANEQFF. The CDR3 bases are TGTGCCAGCACCCCCCGACAGGGGGCCAATGAGCAGTTCTTC. Using reference TRBV5-4 and TRBJ2-1 for the parts outside the CDR3, the full variable domain is ETGVTQSPTHLIKTRGQQVTLRCSSQSGHNTVSWYQQALGQGPQFIFQYYREEENGRGNFPPRFSGLQFPNYSSELNVNALELDDSALYLCASTPRQGANEQFFGPGTRLTVL.

This clonotype came up a few times. The V call is TRBV2, the J call TRBJ2-7; D could derive from TRBD1 or TRBD2 (5 bases each). The CDR3 loop spans 13 amino acids. Trimming stripped 7 bases from V and 0 bases from J, with 10 bases between. The germline V gene encodes CDR1 SNHLY and CDR2 FYNNEI. For the CDR3, the DNA is TGTGCCAGCATGGGGGTCCCCTCCTACGAGCAGTACTTC. Encoded protein: CASMGVPSYEQYF.

The chain recombines TRBV7-2 with TRBJ2-1, with D perhaps given as TRBD1 or TRBD2 (6 bases each). CDR1 and CDR2 from the germline V gene are SGHTA and FQGNSA. This CDR3 contains 15 residues. V dropped 2 bases and J dropped 4 bases, with 12 bases sitting between them. The CDR3 DNA reads as TGTGCCAGCAGCTTAATCGGGGGCCAATACAATGAGCAGTTCTTC. Protein: CASSLIGGQYNEQFF. The full variable domain, its missing parts supplied by reference TRBV7-2 and TRBJ2-1, is GAGVSQSPSNKVTEKGKDVELRCDPISGHTALYWYRQSLGQGLEFLIYFQGNSAPDKSGLPSDRFSAERTGGSVSTLTIQRTQQEDSAVYLCASSLIGGQYNEQFFGPGTRLTVL.

The sample holds a few counts of this clonotype. The chain uses TRBV9 and TRBJ2-7; D is ambiguous. This CDR3 has 13 amino acids. The germline gives CDR1 SGDLS, CDR2 YYNGEE. V was shortened by 0 bases and J by 6 bases, with 10 bases between the two germline ends. CDR3 nucleotide sequence: TGTGCCAGCAGCGTAGGTCCGAAGAGCGAGCAGTACTTC. This sequence encodes CASSVGPKSEQYF. Full variable domain (outside the CDR3, taken from reference TRBV9 and TRBJ2-7): DSGVTQTPKHLITATGQRVTLRCSPRSGDLSVYWYQQSLDQGLQFLIQYYNGEERAKGNILERFSAQQFPDLHSELNLSSLELGDSALYFCASSVGPKSEQYFGPGTRLTVT.

The rearrangement links TRBV20-1 to TRBJ1-2; D remains unclear. Trimming pared 3 bases from V and 4 bases from J, leaving 9 bases between. Looked up from germline, CDR1 is DFQATT and CDR2 is SNEGSKA (reference sequence). CDR3 size: 12 residues. The CDR3 bases are TGCAGTGCTAGGGAGGAAGGCTATGGCTACACCTTC. Protein product: CSAREEGYGYTF.

The chain links TRBV20-1 to TRBJ1-6; D might be TRBD1 (6 bases). Germline V gene sequence: CDR1 DFQATT, CDR2 SNEGSKA (reference sequence). The CDR3 length is 14 residues. Trimming removed 3 bases at V and 14 bases at J, with 20 bases between. Here the CDR3 DNA reads TGCAGTGCTAGTAGTAGGGGGTACACTGAGTCCCTCCACTTT. This translates into CSASSRGYTESLHF.

This clonotype was counted only a few times. The chain combines TRBV29-1 with TRBJ2-4, with 7 bases that match TRBD2. Trimming at V came to 7 bases and at J to 6 bases, leaving 6 bases not matched to a gene. The germline gives CDR1 SQVTM, CDR2 ANQGSEA. The CDR3 has 12 amino acids. For the CDR3, the DNA is TGCAGCGCCCCGGGGGGAGGAAACATTCAGTACTTC. Residues: CSAPGGGNIQYF.

This clonotype appeared a few times. This sequence joins TRBV7-2 and TRBJ2-5; TRBD1 aligns across 7 bases. The CDR3 runs to 16 residues. Germline V gene lookup returns CDR1 SGHTA and CDR2 FQGNSA. With 5 bases clipped from V and 4 bases from J, the junction kept 13 bases outside the gene matches. The CDR3 nucleotides are TGTGCCAGCAGCCAAACATACCGACAGGGTGCAGAGACCCAGTACTTC. This codes for CASSQTYRQGAETQYF. The complete variable domain, with remaining parts taken from reference TRBV7-2 and TRBJ2-5, reads GAGVSQSPSNKVTEKGKDVELRCDPISGHTALYWYRQSLGQGLEFLIYFQGNSAPDKSGLPSDRFSAERTGGSVSTLTIQRTQQEDSAVYLCASSQTYRQGAETQYFGPGTRLLVL.

The genes are TRBV7-2 and TRBJ2-3; D gene ambiguous. Looked up from germline, CDR1 is SGHTA and CDR2 is FQGNSA. Trimming removed 6 bases from V and 6 bases from J, with 10 bases in between. The CDR3 is 12 amino acids. DNA of the CDR3: TGTGCCAGCAGTCAACTCCTGGATACGCAGTATTTT. This codes for CASSQLLDTQYF.

This clonotype has just a few counts. The V call is TRBV12-3 or TRBV12-4, the J call TRBJ1-3, with 7 positions matching TRBD1. Trimming took 2 bases from V and 2 from J; bases not matched to a gene: 3. The CDR3 has 15 residues. The CDR3 sequence: CASSLQGGPGNTIYF. CDR3 bases: TGTGCCAGCAGTTTACAGGGGGGCCCTGGAAACACCATATATTTT.

The V call is TRBV6-6, the J call TRBJ2-5, with 9 bases identical to TRBD2. Trimming at V came to 5 bases and at J to 2 bases, leaving 3 bases not matched to a gene. The CDR3 has 14 amino acids. Looked up from germline, CDR1 is MNHNY and CDR2 is SVGAGI (reference sequence). The CDR3 DNA reads as TGTGCCAGCAGTAAGACTAGCGGACAAGAGACCCAGTACTTC. It is translated as CASSKTSGQETQYF.

The V and J genes are TRBV7-2 and TRBJ2-1; TRBD2 matches at 10 bases. The CDR3 is made up of 14 amino acids. The ends lost 6 bases at V and 12 bases at J; junction bases unmatched: 11. The germline V gene encodes CDR1 SGHTA and CDR2 FQGNSA. CDR3 DNA: TGTGCCAGCAGTGGGGTAGCGGGGGGTGGTGGGCAGTTCTTC. Protein product: CASSGVAGGGGQFF.

This rearrangement joins TRBV5-1 to TRBJ1-2, with D perhaps matching TRBD1 (6 bases). Germline-derived CDR1 and CDR2 are SGHRS and YFSETQ. Trimming pared 4 bases from V and 2 bases from J, leaving 12 bases between. The CDR3 is 14 amino acids. CDR3 sequence reads: CASSSGDTNYGYTF. In DNA, the CDR3 is TGCGCCAGCAGCAGCGGGGACACCAACTATGGCTACACCTTC.

The chain is built from TRBV29-1 and TRBJ2-6; D is uncertain. Germline V lookup: CDR1 SQVTM, CDR2 ANQGSEA. The CDR3 contains 13 residues. Trimming removed 6 bases at V and 0 bases at J, with 6 bases between. Here the CDR3 reads CSVWSSGANVLTF. The CDR3 DNA reads as TGCAGCGTCTGGAGCTCTGGGGCCAACGTCCTGACTTTC.

This sequence joins TRBV12-3 or TRBV12-4 and TRBJ2-3; D may be TRBD2 (7 bases). The CDR3 runs 20 residues. V gave up 6 bases and J gave up 5 bases, with 33 bases separating them. In nucleotides, the CDR3 is TGTGCCAGCAGCCCTTACACATACGCGGGGGCTAGCGGAACACGAGATACGCAGTATTTT. Encoded protein: CASSPYTYAGASGTRDTQYF.